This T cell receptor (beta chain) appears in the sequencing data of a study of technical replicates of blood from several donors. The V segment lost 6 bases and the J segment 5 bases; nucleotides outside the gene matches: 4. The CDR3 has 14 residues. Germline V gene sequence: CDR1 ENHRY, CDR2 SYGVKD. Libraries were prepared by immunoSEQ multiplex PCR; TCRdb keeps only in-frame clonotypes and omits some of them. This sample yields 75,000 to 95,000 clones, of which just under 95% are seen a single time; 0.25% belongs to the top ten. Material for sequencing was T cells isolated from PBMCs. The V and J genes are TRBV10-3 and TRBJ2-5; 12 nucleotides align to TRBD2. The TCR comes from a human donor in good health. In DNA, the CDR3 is TGTGCCATCAGGAGGACTAGCGGGGTGGAGACCCAGTACTTC. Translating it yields CAIRRTSGVETQYF.